The present T cell receptor beta chain was sequenced within a study of patients and donors after allogeneic stem cell transplantation (dated by TCRdb to between 2020 and 2021). Libraries were made using RT-PCR. TCRdb shows the sequencer as NextSeq 550. TCRdb trimmed the raw reads at Q25, called clones with MiXCR and kept productive beta chains. One record per CDR3 amino acid sequence lists the most common genes and DNA. Present in this sample are around 170,000 distinct CDR3 sequences, approximately 24% of which were seen just once. The ten largest clones capture roughly a quarter of the sample. The CDR3 numbers 11 residues from cysteine through phenylalanine. Only CDR3 DNA remains: 33 bases, in frame from the first base. The CDR1 and CDR2 encoded by the germline V gene (reference sequence) are LGHDT and YNNKEL. The germline ends are 5 bases apart after V is trimmed by 3 bases and J by 5 bases. Points on this clonotype: The target of this receptor is not known. One base away there is no much larger clone; base qualities are not given.

The specimen sequenced was blood, either unsorted or a sorted T cell fraction (not recorded which). The rearranged chain carries TRBV3-1 and TRBJ2-7; TRBD2 might be the D gene, on 5 matching bases. The sequence derives from a human donor who was either an allogeneic HSCT recipient or a stem cell or donor lymphocyte infusion donor (not recorded which). It is not recorded whose cells these are; they may come from a transplant donor. The CDR3 reads CASSQRDEQYF. The nucleotide sequence reads TGTGCCAGCAGCCAGCGGGACGAGCAGTACTTC.